This paragraph covers one TCR beta chain sequence. V was cut by 4 bases and J by 0 bases, with 13 bases left in between. This CDR3 is 16 amino acids long. Per germline, CDR1 SEHNR and CDR2 FQNEAQ (reference sequence). This specimen comes from a study of blood T cell repertoires in COVID-19. Libraries were prepared by immunoSEQ multiplex PCR; TCRdb keeps only in-frame clonotypes and omits some of them. Of 400,000 to 450,000 clones detected, roughly 89% appear once; the ten largest clones hold roughly 0.76%. This clonotype was sampled from a man between 18 and 35 years old with COVID-19, enrolled during active disease. The chain uses TRBV7-9 and TRBJ1-3, with no clear D. Sequenced: peripheral blood. The CDR3 coding sequence is TGTGCCAGCAGCTCGGTCGGAGGGAGCTCTGGAAACACCATATATTTT. Protein: CASSSVGGSSGNTIYF.